Here is one T cell receptor (beta chain) with its context. By its share of the sample, this clone is large (0.1 to 1%). No antigen is known for it. It has no much larger one-base neighbor in the sample; base qualities were not kept. The data were obtained in a study of ipilimumab plus nivolumab after autologous stem cell transplantation (dated by TCRdb to the early 2020s). For context, the study as a whole: The median number of doses received by trial patients was 4 to 6 for ipilimumab and roughly 8 for nivolumab. The intent-to-treat population of the trial consisted of approximately 35 patients. Patients in the trial were undergoing autologous transplant and had high-risk diffuse large B cell lymphoma, mature T cell lymphoma, or multiple myeloma. Included in the myeloma cohort were high-risk transplant-naive patients as well as patients relapsing within 3 years of a first autologous transplant. Study-wide conclusions, independent of this receptor: The authors stated that profiles of the T cell receptor repertoire, regulatory T cell phenotype and gut microbiota provided a biologic rationale for studying this approach further. Combined checkpoint inhibition as post-transplant consolidation was concluded by the authors to appear tolerable.

Ipilimumab was given at 1 mg/kg intravenously on day 1 of selected weeks, and checkpoint therapy started 14 to 28 days after autologous transplant. Patients received nivolumab at 3 mg/kg intravenously on day 1 of weeks 1, 4, 7, 10, and every two weeks through week 26. Combined checkpoint inhibition with ipilimumab and nivolumab as consolidation after autologous stem cell transplantation was tested in a Phase Ib clinical trial. Libraries were built with the immunoSEQ multiplex PCR assay. TCRdb took this table from immuneACCESS and kept in-frame rearrangements with V and J called. Such tables lack part of the clones; where checked against another copy, unresolved V genes explain under half of the gap, and the rest is unexplained. This sample is represented by roughly 9,800 clones; 60% to 80% of them were singletons. The ten largest clones take up 19% of the sample. The germline V gene provides CDR1 SGHDT and CDR2 YYEEEE. Including cysteine and phenylalanine, the CDR3 has 15 amino acids. Of the read, only the CDR3 DNA is kept; its 45 bases are in frame from base 1. From V the trimming removes 2 bases and from J it removes 3 bases, while the gene matches leave 7 bases of the junction unaccounted for.

This specimen consisted of PBMCs, obtained in a trial of ipilimumab plus nivolumab as post-transplant consolidation. The sequence came from a female donor with multiple myeloma. The chain joins TRBV5-6 to TRBJ2-7; the junction holds 8 bases that match TRBD2. The CDR3 loop reads CASSFDGGAFYEQYF. The bases read TGTGCCAGCAGCTTTGACGGGGGGGCATTCTACGAGCAGTACTTC.